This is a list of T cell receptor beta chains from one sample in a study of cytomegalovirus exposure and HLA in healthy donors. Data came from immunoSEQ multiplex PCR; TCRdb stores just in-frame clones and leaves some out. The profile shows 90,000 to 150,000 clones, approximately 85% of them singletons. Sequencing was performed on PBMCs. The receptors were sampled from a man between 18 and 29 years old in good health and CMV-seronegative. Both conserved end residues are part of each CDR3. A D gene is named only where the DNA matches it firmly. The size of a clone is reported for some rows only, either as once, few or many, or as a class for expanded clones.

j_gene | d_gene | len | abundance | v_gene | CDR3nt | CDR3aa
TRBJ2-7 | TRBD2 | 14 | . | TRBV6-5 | TGTGCCAGCAGTTACGGGACTAGCGGAGATGAGCAGTACTTC | CASSYGTSGDEQYF
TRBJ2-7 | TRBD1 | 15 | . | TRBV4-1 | TGCGCCAGCAGCCCGGCCGGGACAGGTATTTCCGAGCAGTACTTC | CASSPAGTGISEQYF
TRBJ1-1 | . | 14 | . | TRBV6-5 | TGTGCCAGCAGTATTCAGAGAGAGGACACTGAAGCTTTCTTT | CASSIQREDTEAFF
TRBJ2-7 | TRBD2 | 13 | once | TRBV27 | TGTGCCAGCAGGCGGGGGGAGCTGGCCGAGCAGTACTTC | CASRRGELAEQYF
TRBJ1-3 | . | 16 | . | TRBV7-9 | TGTGCCAGCAGCTCCTGGACGGGAAACTCTGGAAACACCATATATTTT | CASSSWTGNSGNTIYF
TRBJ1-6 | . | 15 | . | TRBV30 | TGTGCCTGGAGCCTCGGTGGCTCCTATAATTCACCCCTCCACTTT | CAWSLGGSYNSPLHF
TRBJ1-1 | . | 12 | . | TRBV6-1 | TGTGCCAGCAGTATAAGGGGCACTGAAGCTTTCTTT | CASSIRGTEAFF
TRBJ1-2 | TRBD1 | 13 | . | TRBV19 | TGTGCCAGTATCGGGACAGAAGCGGGTGGCTACACCTTC | CASIGTEAGGYTF
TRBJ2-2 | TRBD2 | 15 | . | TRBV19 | TGTGCCAGTAGTATGGGCGGGAGATCCACCGGGGAGCTGTTTTTT | CASSMGGRSTGELFF
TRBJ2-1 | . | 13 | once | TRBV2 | TGTGCCAGCAGCGACGGGACACGTAATGAGCAGTTCTTC | CASSDGTRNEQFF
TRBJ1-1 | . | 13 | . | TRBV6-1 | TGTGCCAGCAGTCGGGGGGGGGCCACTGAAGCTTTCTTT | CASSRGGATEAFF
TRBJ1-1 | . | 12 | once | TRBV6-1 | TGTGCCAGCATCAACGTACAGGGATCCGCTTTCTTT | CASINVQGSAFF
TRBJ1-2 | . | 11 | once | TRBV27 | TGTGCCACCTCCGGGGGGCAAGGCTACACCTTC | CATSGGQGYTF
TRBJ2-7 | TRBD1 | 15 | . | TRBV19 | TGTGCCAGTACCCCCGGGACAGGGAGCTCCTACGAGCAGTACTTC | CASTPGTGSSYEQYF
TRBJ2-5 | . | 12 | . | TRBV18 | TGTGCCAGCTCCCGTCGTCAAGAGACCCAGTACTTC | CASSRRQETQYF
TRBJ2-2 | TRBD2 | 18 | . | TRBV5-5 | TGTGCCAGCAGCCCGTGGACTAGCGGGGGGGCGGGCACCGGGGAGCTGTTTTTT | CASSPWTSGGAGTGELFF
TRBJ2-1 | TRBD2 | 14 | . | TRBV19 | TGTGCCACCCGCGGGGGGCCTTCGGGGAATGAGCAGTTCTTC | CATRGGPSGNEQFF
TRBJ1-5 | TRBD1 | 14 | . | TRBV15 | TGTGCCACCTCCCCCGGGACAGCAAATCAGCCCCAGCATTTT | CATSPGTANQPQHF
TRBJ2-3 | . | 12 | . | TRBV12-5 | TGTGCTAGTGGTTTGGACAGGAATACGCAGTATTTT | CASGLDRNTQYF
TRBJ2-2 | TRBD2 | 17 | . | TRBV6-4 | TGTGCCAGCAGAGGGACTAGCGGGGTTGCGAACACCGGGGAGCTGTTTTTT | CASRGTSGVANTGELFF
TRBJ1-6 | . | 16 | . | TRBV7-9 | TGTGCCAGCAGCTTTGGGGGAGGCTCCTATAATTCACCCCTCCACTTT | CASSFGGGSYNSPLHF
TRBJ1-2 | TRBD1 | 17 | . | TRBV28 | TGTGCCAGCAGTCCGCTGGGGACAGGAGGACCCCTCTATGGCTACACCTTC | CASSPLGTGGPLYGYTF
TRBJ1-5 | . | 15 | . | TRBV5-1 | TGCGCCAGCAGCTTGGCCGGAGTTAGCAATCAGCCCCAGCATTTT | CASSLAGVSNQPQHF
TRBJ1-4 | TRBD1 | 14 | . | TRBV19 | TGTGCCAGTAGACAGGGGGGGACGAATGAAAAACTGTTTTTT | CASRQGGTNEKLFF
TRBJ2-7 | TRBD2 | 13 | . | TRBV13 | TGTGCCAGCAGCCTCAACCTTCGGGGGGAACAGTACTTC | CASSLNLRGEQYF
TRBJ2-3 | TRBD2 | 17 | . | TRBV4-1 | TGCGCCAGCAGCCAACTAGTGGGGACTAGCTCCGGCGATACGCAGTATTTT | CASSQLVGTSSGDTQYF
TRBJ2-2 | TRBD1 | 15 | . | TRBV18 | TGTGCCAGCTCACCGAGGACAGGGGATACCGGGGAGCTGTTTTTT | CASSPRTGDTGELFF
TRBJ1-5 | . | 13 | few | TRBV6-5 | TGTGCCAGCAGCCTGGGGCGAAATCAGCCCCAGCATTTT | CASSLGRNQPQHF
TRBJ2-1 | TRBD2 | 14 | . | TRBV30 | TGTGCCTGGAGCGCTAGCGGGAGGAACAATGAGCAGTTCTTC | CAWSASGRNNEQFF
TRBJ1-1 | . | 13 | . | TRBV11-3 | TGTGCCAGCAGCTTAGACCGGGGCACTGAAGCTTTCTTT | CASSLDRGTEAFF
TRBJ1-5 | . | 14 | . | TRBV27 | TGTGCCAGCAGTTCACCAGGTCGGAATCAGCCCCAGCATTTT | CASSSPGRNQPQHF
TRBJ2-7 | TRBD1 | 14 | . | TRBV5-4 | TGTGCCAGCAGCTTGAACAGGGGTGGTTTTGAGCAGTACTTC | CASSLNRGGFEQYF
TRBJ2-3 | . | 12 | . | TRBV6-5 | TGTGCCAGCACTAGCGGCACAGATACGCAGTATTTT | CASTSGTDTQYF
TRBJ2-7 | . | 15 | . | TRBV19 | TGTGCCAGTAGTATAGATGGATCAGGCTCCTACGAGCAGTACTTC | CASSIDGSGSYEQYF
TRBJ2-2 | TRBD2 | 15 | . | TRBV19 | TGTGCCAGTTCCGGGACTAGCGGGAGGACCGGGGAGCTGTTTTTT | CASSGTSGRTGELFF
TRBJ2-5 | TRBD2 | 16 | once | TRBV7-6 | TGTGCCAGCAGCCCCAGCGGGAGGGCCGAGGGAGAGACCCAGTACTTC | CASSPSGRAEGETQYF
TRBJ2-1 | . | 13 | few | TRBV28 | TGTGCCAGCAGTTTGGCCCTCATGCATGAGCAGTTCTTC | CASSLALMHEQFF
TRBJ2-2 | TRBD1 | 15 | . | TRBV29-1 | TGCAGCGTCGGTCGGGACAGGGATTCCGCCGGGGAGCTGTTTTTT | CSVGRDRDSAGELFF
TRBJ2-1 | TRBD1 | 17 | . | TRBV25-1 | TGTGCCAGCAGTGACCCGAGACAGGGGGCAGGCTACAATGAGCAGTTCTTC | CASSDPRQGAGYNEQFF
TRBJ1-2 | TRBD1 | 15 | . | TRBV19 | TGTGCCAGTCAACATACCGGGACAGGGGGGAAAGGCTACACCTTC | CASQHTGTGGKGYTF
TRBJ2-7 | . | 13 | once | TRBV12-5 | TGTGCTAGTGGCAGGGGTCTTTCCTACGAGCAGTACTTC | CASGRGLSYEQYF
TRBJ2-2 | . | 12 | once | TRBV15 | TGTGCCACCAGCATTCCTTTCGGGGAGCTGTTTTTT | CATSIPFGELFF
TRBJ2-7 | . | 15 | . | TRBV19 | TGTGCCAGTAGTATTGCGCCCCTAGGTTCCTACGAGCAGTACTTC | CASSIAPLGSYEQYF
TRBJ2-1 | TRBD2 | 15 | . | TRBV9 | TGTGCCAGCAGCGAGAGCGGGGGTAATTACAATGAGCAGTTCTTC | CASSESGGNYNEQFF
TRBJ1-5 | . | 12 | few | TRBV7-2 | TGTGCCAGCAGCTTTATATCTCAGCCCCAGCATTTT | CASSFISQPQHF
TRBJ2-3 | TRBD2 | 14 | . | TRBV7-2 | TGTGCCACCAAGCGGGAGGTCCTCACAGATACGCAGTATTTT | CATKREVLTDTQYF
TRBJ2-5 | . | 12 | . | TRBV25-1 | TGTGCCAGCGGCCCAGGGCAGGAGACCCAGTACTTC | CASGPGQETQYF
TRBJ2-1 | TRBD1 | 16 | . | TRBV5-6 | TGTGCCAGCAGCTTTGGGCAGGGGGCTCCGTACAATGAGCAGTTCTTC | CASSFGQGAPYNEQFF
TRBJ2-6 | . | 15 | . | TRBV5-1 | TGCGCCAGCAGCTTTACACCTTCTGGGGCCAACGTCCTGACTTTC | CASSFTPSGANVLTF
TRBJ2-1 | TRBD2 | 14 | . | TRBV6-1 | TGTGCCAGCAGTGACGGGGGGACGCAGGTTGAGCAGTTCTTC | CASSDGGTQVEQFF
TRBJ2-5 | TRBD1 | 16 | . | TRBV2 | TGTGCCAGCAGTGAAGGGGGGACAGGGAGAGGGTCGGCCCAGTACTTC | CASSEGGTGRGSAQYF
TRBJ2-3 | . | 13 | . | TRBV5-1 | TGCGCCAGCCGTCCCTTTTCCACAGATACGCAGTATTTT | CASRPFSTDTQYF
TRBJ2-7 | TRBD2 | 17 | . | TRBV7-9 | TGTGCCAGCAGCTTAGCGAGGGCTAGCGGCCTCTCCTACGAGCAGTACTTC | CASSLARASGLSYEQYF
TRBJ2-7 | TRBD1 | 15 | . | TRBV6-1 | TGTGCCAGCATCGCGACAGGGCCGAGCTCCTACGAGCAGTACTTC | CASIATGPSSYEQYF
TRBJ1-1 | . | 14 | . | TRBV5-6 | TGTGCCAGCAGCTTTGGGGGGATTAACACTGAAGCTTTCTTT | CASSFGGINTEAFF
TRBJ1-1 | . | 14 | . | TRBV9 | TGTGCCAGCAGCGCCGAGGGGACTATCACTGAAGCTTTCTTT | CASSAEGTITEAFF
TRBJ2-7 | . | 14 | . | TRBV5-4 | TGTGCCAGCAGCTTGGAATGGGGCCCCTACGAGCAGTACTTC | CASSLEWGPYEQYF